Below, 29 T cell receptor beta chains from the same sample are listed, as sequenced in a study of blood T cells in healthy people across ages. Primers used in a second PCR of roughly 6 to 12 cycles were a sample-barcoded 5' primer and a J-beta primer mix. MiXCR, run by TCRdb on the 5' RACE reads, gives a single entry per CDR3 protein. The sample consists of 700,000 to 850,000 distinct CDR3 sequences, approximately 53% of them appearing once. Sequenced: blood. The origin of the receptors is a man at least 80 years old in good health.

This clonotype was recorded at least ten times. The J gene is TRBJ2-3, the V gene TRBV18; either TRBD1 or TRBD2 may supply D (5 bases each). Trimming left V 3 bases short and J 14 bases short, with 18 bases between. Germline CDR1 reads KGHSH; CDR2 reads LQKENI. The CDR3 runs to 13 residues. The CDR3 DNA sequence: TGTGCCAGCTCACCTAGGCCGAGGGGATACGCGTATTTT. Its protein product is CASSPRPRGYAYF. Looking up the rest from reference TRBV18 and TRBJ2-3 gives the full variable domain: NAGVMQNPRHLVRRRGQEARLRCSPMKGHSHVYWYRQLPEEGLKFMVYLQKENIIDESGMPKERFSAEFPKEGPSILRIQQVVRGDSAAYFCASSPRPRGYAYFGPGTRLTVL.

This clonotype appeared a few times. The V and J genes are TRBV6-5 and TRBJ2-3; 14 bases agree with TRBD2. From germline, CDR1 is MNHEY and CDR2 SVGAGI. The ends lost 2 bases at V and 14 bases at J; junction bases unmatched: 15. The length of the CDR3 is 17 residues. The CDR3 bases are TGTGCCAGCAGTTACACGGGACTAGCGGGGGCGCACAGATACGCGTATTTT. Translated, it gives CASSYTGLAGAHRYAYF.

The chain has TRBV4-1 and TRBJ1-2, with 7 bases matching TRBD1. CDR3 size: 15 residues. The V and J ends lost 0 bases and 6 bases, in that order; junction bases with no gene match: 7. Germline assignment: CDR1 MGHRA and CDR2 YSYEKL. The CDR3 DNA reads as TGCGCCAGCAGCCAAGATCTGACAGGGAGCAATGGCTACACCTTC. As protein: CASSQDLTGSNGYTF.

The chain combines TRBV10-3 with TRBJ1-5; D gene uncertain. The CDR3 is 14 residues long. The germline CDR1 and CDR2 sequences are ENHRY and SYGVKD. Trimming removed 0 bases at V and 3 bases at J, with 6 bases between. CDR3 sequence: CAISESGDNQPQHF. The CDR3, as DNA: TGTGCCATCAGTGAGTCCGGGGACAATCAGCCCCAGCATTTT.

The V call is TRBV10-3, the J call TRBJ2-7; possibly TRBD1 for D (6 bases). The better agreement between TRBJ2-5 and the DNA end casts doubt on the J call. CDR3 length: 15 residues. CDR1 and CDR2 from the germline V gene are ENHRY and SYGVKD. As DNA, the CDR3 is TGTGCCATCAGTGAGTCGGGGCCAGGGGTTGAGACCCAGTACTTC. As protein: CAISESGPGVETQYF.

The chain employs TRBV28 and TRBJ1-2; D is perhaps TRBD1 (5 bases). The CDR3 is 16 residues long. CDR1 and CDR2 (germline): MDHEN, SYDVKM. V gave up 7 bases and J gave up 4 bases, with 22 bases separating them. This CDR3 is CASNLSPRAGSYGYTF. CDR3 nucleotides: TGTGCCAGCAACTTATCCCCAAGGGCAGGGAGCTATGGCTACACCTTC.

This clonotype was seen many times. The V gene is TRBV29-1, the J gene TRBJ2-3; D remains unclear. The CDR3 length is 11 residues. V was cut by 6 bases and J by 2 bases, with 6 bases left in between. The germline CDR1 and CDR2 sequences are SQVTM and ANQGSEA. CDR3 sequence reads: CSVLHTDTQYF. DNA of the CDR3: TGCAGCGTGCTCCACACAGATACGCAGTATTTT.

The chain carries TRBV7-2 and TRBJ1-3; no clear D. CDR3 length: 13 amino acids. Germline V gene sequence: CDR1 SGHTA, CDR2 FQGNSA. V lost 4 bases and J 0 bases, leaving 4 bases between the germline ends. CDR3 sequence reads: CASSSFSGNTIYF. The CDR3 nucleotides read TGTGCCAGCAGCTCCTTCTCTGGAAACACCATATATTTT.

The chain employs TRBV14 and TRBJ2-6, with 7 bases aligning to TRBD1. Germline CDR1 and CDR2: SGHDN and FVKESK. The ends lost 5 bases at V and 0 bases at J; junction bases unmatched: 7. The CDR3 length is 17 residues. This CDR3 reads CASSSRQGHSGANVLTF. CDR3 nucleotides: TGTGCCAGCAGCAGTCGACAGGGACACTCTGGGGCCAACGTCCTGACTTTC.

V is TRBV11-2 and J is TRBJ2-5, with TRBD1 matching over 9 bases. The CDR3 is 16 amino acids. Losses at the gene ends were 2 bases for V and 5 bases for J; bases not matched to a gene: 9. The germline gives CDR1 SGHAT, CDR2 FQNNGV. The CDR3 DNA reads TGTGCCAGCAGCTTAACCGGGACAGGGACGTTGGAGACCCAGTACTTC. This encodes CASSLTGTGTLETQYF.

The V and J genes are TRBV20-1 and TRBJ2-3, with 7 positions matching TRBD2. Germline assignment: CDR1 DFQATT and CDR2 SNEGSKA (reference sequence). The CDR3 runs to 16 residues. Unmatched junction bases numbered 14, after V lost 6 bases and J lost 2 bases. The CDR3 bases are TGCAGTGCCAGAAGCCCTAGCGGAGTTCCCACAGATACGCAGTATTTT. Protein: CSARSPSGVPTDTQYF.

Comment on this clonotype: One junction end does not reproduce the germline sequence, and a read error may be involved. The chain has TRBV9 and TRBJ2-7; tentative D call: TRBD2 (5 bases). The CDR3 has 15 amino acids. The germline gives CDR1 SGDLS, CDR2 YYNGEE. This CDR3 reads CANSVGEGPSYEQYF. The CDR3 DNA sequence: TGTGCCAACAGCGTAGGAGAGGGCCCTTCCTACGAGCAGTACTTC.

The genes are TRBV27 and TRBJ1-1, with unresolved D. The CDR3 has 14 residues. From germline, CDR1 is MNHEY and CDR2 SMNVEV (reference sequence). The germline V and J ends were trimmed by 4 bases and 0 bases, with 9 bases remaining between them. The CDR3 here is CASSSPTVNTEAFF. The CDR3 region has the DNA TGTGCCAGCAGTTCCCCCACAGTGAACACTGAAGCTTTCTTT.

This clonotype has only one observation. The rearrangement uses TRBV2 and TRBJ1-2; TRBD1 matches at 9 bases. With V trimmed by 6 bases and J by 7 bases, 3 bases remained unmatched. The germline V gene encodes CDR1 SNHLY and CDR2 FYNNEI. The CDR3 length is 12 residues. CDR3 coding DNA: TGTGCCAGCAGGACAGGGGGAGTTGGCTACACCTTC. It specifies CASRTGGVGYTF.

The V and J genes are TRBV27 and TRBJ2-5, with a tentative D call TRBD1 (5 bases). V dropped 9 bases and J dropped 2 bases, with 13 bases sitting between them. The CDR3 length is 13 residues. Germline CDR1 reads MNHEY; CDR2 reads SMNVEV (reference sequence). The chain's CDR3 is CASKDTLQETQYF. The CDR3 DNA reads as TGTGCCAGTAAGGACACCCTGCAAGAGACCCAGTACTTC.

This clonotype was detected only a few times. This chain connects TRBV6-5 to TRBJ2-5, with no clear D. There are 18 residues in the CDR3. Looked up from germline, CDR1 is MNHEY and CDR2 is SVGAGI. The V end lost 3 bases, the J end lost 3 bases, and 23 bases lay between the germline ends. The CDR3 sequence: CASSYLPDGSTWEETQYF. The DNA of the CDR3 is TGTGCCAGCAGTTATCTGCCGGATGGCTCGACTTGGGAAGAGACCCAGTACTTC.

The V gene is TRBV11-2, the J gene TRBJ2-5; 9 bases align to TRBD2. Germline CDR1 and CDR2: SGHAT and FQNNGV. V shed 3 bases and J 2 bases; nucleotides not matched to a gene: 4. This CDR3 comprises 15 residues. CDR3 nucleotide sequence: TGTGCCAGCAGCTTTGCGGGACTAGCTCAAGAGACCCAGTACTTC. Protein: CASSFAGLAQETQYF.

This clonotype was observed once. This may be a read error, as it is one base from a much larger clone. The chain uses TRBV27 and TRBJ2-7; a possible D gene is TRBD2 (5 bases). The DNA end favors TRBJ2-4, so the J call may be wrong. Germline V gene data show CDR1 as MNHEY and CDR2 as SMNVEV (reference sequence). This CDR3 region has 12 residues. The CDR3 nucleotides are TGTGCCGGCAGTTTAGAGGGAAACATTCAGTACTTC. Translated: CAGSLEGNIQYF.

V is TRBV6-1 and J is TRBJ2-2, with D uncertain. Trimming stripped 10 bases from V and 4 bases from J, with 1 base between. Germline V CDR1 and CDR2: MNHNS, SASEGT. This CDR3 comprises 9 residues. The CDR3 protein is CATTGELFF. Written as DNA, the CDR3 is TGTGCCACCACCGGGGAGCTGTTTTTT.

The J gene is TRBJ2-4, the V gene TRBV20-1; D tentatively fits TRBD1 or TRBD2 (5 bases each). TRBJ2-5 matches the DNA end more closely, so the J call is doubtful. Per the germline V gene, CDR1 is DFQATT and CDR2 is SNEGSKA (reference sequence). The CDR3 is 12 residues long. CDR3 sequence: CSATQGGETQYF. CDR3 bases: TGCAGTGCTACTCAGGGCGGGGAGACCCAGTACTTC.

This clonotype has a handful of counts. The genes are TRBV4-1 and TRBJ2-5; no firm D call. Trimming stripped 0 bases from V and 2 bases from J, with 13 bases between. The CDR3 consists of 16 residues. Germline V gene sequence: CDR1 MGHRA, CDR2 YSYEKL. The CDR3 is CASSQDPTPIQETQYF. For the CDR3, the DNA is TGCGCCAGCAGCCAAGATCCGACCCCAATACAAGAGACCCAGTACTTC.

The rearrangement uses TRBV29-1 and TRBJ2-3; no clear D. Germline V gives CDR1 SQVTM, CDR2 ANQGSEA. The CDR3 covers 10 residues. The CDR3 nucleotides read TGCACGACTAGCACAGATACGCAGTATTTT. Protein: CTTSTDTQYF.

The J gene is TRBJ2-5, the V gene TRBV2; possible D gene TRBD2, 5 bases. Germline CDR1 is SNHLY and CDR2 is FYNNEI. V gave up 2 bases and J gave up 5 bases, with 6 bases separating them. The CDR3 covers 12 residues. The CDR3 is CASSETGETQYF. CDR3 in DNA: TGTGCCAGCAGTGAAACGGGGGAGACCCAGTACTTC.

The V call is TRBV7-3, the J call TRBJ2-6; a weak D match, TRBD1 (6 bases). There are 15 residues in the CDR3. Germline V CDR1 and CDR2: SGHTA, FQGTGA. The V and J ends lost 4 bases and 2 bases respectively, with 9 bases between them. CDR3 residues: CASSSGQTGANVLTF. CDR3 coding DNA: TGTGCCAGCAGCTCAGGACAGACTGGGGCCAACGTCCTGACTTTC.

The chain links TRBV6-5 to TRBJ1-5; 7 bases agree with TRBD1. V was clipped by 5 bases and J by 3 bases; unmatched bases: 10. The CDR3 has 16 residues. CDR1 is MNHEY, CDR2 SVGAGI, per germline. In DNA, the CDR3 is TGTGCCAGCAGTCAGACAGGGAGAGGTTTCAATCAGCCCCAGCATTTT. Residues: CASSQTGRGFNQPQHF.

The J gene is TRBJ2-1, the V gene TRBV12-3 or TRBV12-4; D possibly corresponds to TRBD2 (6 bases). V shed 6 bases and J shed 2 bases, with 17 bases lying between them. This CDR3 spans 16 amino acids. The CDR3 loop reads CASRSTGAGPYNEQFF. DNA for the CDR3: TGTGCCAGCAGGTCCACCGGAGCGGGCCCCTACAATGAGCAGTTCTTC.

The chain employs TRBV5-1 and TRBJ2-7; possible D gene TRBD1, 5 bases. In germline, CDR1 is SGHRS, CDR2 YFSETQ. V lost 1 base to trimming and J lost 3 bases, with 11 bases between them. The CDR3 has 14 amino acids. The CDR3 sequence: CASSLTSQGYEQYF. In nucleotides, the CDR3 is TGCGCCAGCAGCTTGACCTCCCAGGGCTACGAGCAGTACTTC.

This clonotype is a singleton in its sample. The V and J genes are TRBV25-1 and TRBJ2-7; 10 bases are shared with TRBD1. The V gene's germline CDR1 is MGHDK and CDR2 SYGVNS. This CDR3 spans 15 amino acids. After removal of 5 bases from V and 7 bases from J, the junction contained 11 bases not matched to a gene. DNA of the CDR3: TGTGCCAGCAGTACCTCCGGGACAGGGGCTGGGGAGCAGTACTTC. This gives the protein CASSTSGTGAGEQYF.

V and J are TRBV12-3 or TRBV12-4 and TRBJ2-3; 8 bases map to TRBD2. V was clipped by 3 bases and J by 14 bases; unmatched bases: 16. The CDR3 has 15 amino acids. CDR3 DNA: TGTGCCAGCAGTTTCCGGGAGGGGAAGCACAGATACGCGTATTTT. This sequence encodes CASSFREGKHRYAYF.